A single TCR beta chain is shown here with its context. Its matching antigen is unknown. The CDR3 has 16 residues. The V segment lost 3 bases and the J segment 6 bases; nucleotides outside the gene matches: 11. Germline V lookup: CDR1 MGHRA, CDR2 YSYEKL. PCR was performed using 60 Vbeta and 13 Jbeta primers. The repertoire was sequenced with immunoSEQ multiplex PCR; TCRdb's copy has only in-frame clones and lacks some. The sample carries about 93,000 clones, approximately 68% recorded once. The record originates from a study of cytomegalovirus exposure and HLA in healthy donors. On the study more broadly: Falling in the Caucasian-associated ancestry cluster were 81% of some 400 genotyped donors. Findings and caveats of the study: Earlier analysis found most TCR beta V segments productive about 87% or about 30% of the time. In a later analysis, CMV-associated beta chains were mostly HLA-associated, it appeared. What a later analysis reportedly showed was that an Asian-associated ancestry cluster had fewer N-insertions than the roughly 700-donor mean.

This clonotype originated in a boy younger than 18 in good health and CMV-seropositive. The sample consisted of PBMCs. The chain has TRBV4-1 and TRBJ1-2; 9 nucleotides agree with TRBD1. The CDR3 sequence: CASSQEGQGKSNGYTF. The CDR3 DNA sequence: TGCGCCAGCAGCCAGGAGGGACAGGGAAAGTCTAATGGCTACACCTTC.